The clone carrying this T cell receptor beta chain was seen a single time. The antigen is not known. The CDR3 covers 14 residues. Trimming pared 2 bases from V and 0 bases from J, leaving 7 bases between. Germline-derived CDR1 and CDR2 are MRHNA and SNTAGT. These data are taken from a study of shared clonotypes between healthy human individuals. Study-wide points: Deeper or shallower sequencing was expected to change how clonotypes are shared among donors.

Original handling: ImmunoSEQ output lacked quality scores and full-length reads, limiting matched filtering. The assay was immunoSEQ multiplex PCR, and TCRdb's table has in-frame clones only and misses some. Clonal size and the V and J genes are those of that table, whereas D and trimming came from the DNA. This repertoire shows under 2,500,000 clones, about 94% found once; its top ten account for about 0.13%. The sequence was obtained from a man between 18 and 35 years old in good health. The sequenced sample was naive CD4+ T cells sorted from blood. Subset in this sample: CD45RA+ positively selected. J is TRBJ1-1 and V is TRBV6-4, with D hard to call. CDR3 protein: CASSDSRLNTEAFF. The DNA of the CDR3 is TGTGCCAGCAGTGACAGCAGGTTGAACACTGAAGCTTTCTTT.